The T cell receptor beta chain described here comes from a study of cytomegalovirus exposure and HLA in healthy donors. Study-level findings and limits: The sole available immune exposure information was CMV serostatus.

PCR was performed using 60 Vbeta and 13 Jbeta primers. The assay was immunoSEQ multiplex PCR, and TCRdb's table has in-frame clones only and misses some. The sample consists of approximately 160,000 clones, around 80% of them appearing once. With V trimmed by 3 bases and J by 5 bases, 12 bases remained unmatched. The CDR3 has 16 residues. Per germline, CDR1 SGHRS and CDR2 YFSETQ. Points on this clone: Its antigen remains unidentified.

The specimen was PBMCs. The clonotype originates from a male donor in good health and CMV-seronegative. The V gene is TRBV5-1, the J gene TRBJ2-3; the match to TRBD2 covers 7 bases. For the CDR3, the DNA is TGCGCCAGCAGCTCCGGTCGGCGGGGGTTAGGAGATACGCAGTATTTT. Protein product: CASSSGRRGLGDTQYF.